The 7 T cell receptor beta chains listed next were all sequenced from one sample in a study of T-cell reconstitution after alpha-beta-depleted transplantation in children. TCRbeta library preparation incorporated unique molecular identifiers. One entry per CDR3 protein results from TCRdb running MiXCR on the PCR reads. The table records roughly 300,000 distinct CDR3 sequences, roughly 12% of them present only once. This specimen was peripheral blood, taken 180 days after TCRalphabeta/CD19-depleted stem cell transplant. Source of these receptors: a male patient between 2 and 10 years old who had a stem cell transplant for chronic granulomatous disease, so the T cells may come from the graft donor.

V usage is TRBV6-2 or TRBV6-3 and J usage is TRBJ2-6; D perhaps matches TRBD1 (5 bases). CDR3 length: 16 amino acids. The germline V gene has CDR1 MNHEY and CDR2 SVGEGT. V was shortened by 2 bases and J by 4 bases, with 12 bases between the two germline ends. The CDR3 coding sequence is TGTGCCAGCAGTTACGTCAGGGCTACAGGGGCCAACGTCCTGACTTTC. Amino acid sequence: CASSYVRATGANVLTF.

At least ten counts were recorded for this clonotype. DNA for the CDR3: TGTGCCAGCAGCTTAGTGGGGACCGGGACAGCCAAAAACATTCAGTACTTC. As protein: CASSLVGTGTAKNIQYF. The chain uses TRBV7-2 and TRBJ2-4; D may match TRBD1 or TRBD2 (5 bases each). Per the germline V gene, CDR1 is SGHTA and CDR2 is FQGNSA. The V end lost 1 base, the J end lost 0 bases, and 13 bases lay between the germline ends. The CDR3 is 17 residues long.

In this sample, this clonotype turned up many times. This chain joins TRBV5-1 and TRBJ2-7; D remains unclear. Germline V lookup: CDR1 SGHRS, CDR2 YFSETQ. Trimming pared 1 base from V and 3 bases from J, leaving 8 bases between. This CDR3 has 13 residues. The CDR3 DNA reads TGCGCCAGCAGCTTGAATACAGTCTACGAGCAGTACTTC. This sequence encodes CASSLNTVYEQYF.

There are many counts of this clonotype. The CDR3 reads CASSLERGAYRADNEQFF. The DNA of the CDR3 is TGTGCCAGCAGCTTAGAGAGAGGGGCCTATCGGGCCGACAATGAGCAGTTCTTC. This chain connects TRBV11-2 to TRBJ2-1; perhaps D is TRBD1 or TRBD2 (5 bases each). In germline, CDR1 is SGHAT, CDR2 FQNNGV. The CDR3 sequence is 18 residues long. The germline V and J ends were trimmed by 0 bases and 5 bases, with 20 bases remaining between them. Drawing the rest from reference TRBV11-2 and TRBJ2-1, the complete variable domain is EAGVAQSPRYKIIEKRQSVAFWCNPISGHATLYWYQQILGQGPKLLIQFQNNGVVDDSQLPKDRFSAERLKGVDSTLKIQPAKLEDSAVYLCASSLERGAYRADNEQFFGPGTRLTVL.

This clonotype was seen more than once but under ten times. The genes are TRBV14 and TRBJ2-3; no reliable D call. V dropped 3 bases and J dropped 2 bases, with 15 bases sitting between them. Looked up from germline, CDR1 is SGHDN and CDR2 is FVKESK. The CDR3 is 16 amino acids. The CDR3 loop reads CASSHLPGLTTDTQYF. CDR3 DNA: TGTGCCAGCAGCCACCTTCCAGGTTTGACCACAGATACGCAGTATTTT. Using reference TRBV14 and TRBJ2-3 for the parts outside the CDR3, the full variable domain is EAGVTQFPSHSVIEKGQTVTLRCDPISGHDNLYWYRRVMGKEIKFLLHFVKESKQDESGMPNNRFLAERTGGTYSTLKVQPAELEDSGVYFCASSHLPGLTTDTQYFGPGTRLTVL.

This chain joins TRBV30 and TRBJ2-1; D unresolved. The germline gives CDR1 GTSNPN, CDR2 SVGIG (reference sequence). This CDR3 has 13 residues. Deletions cut 0 bases from V and 4 bases from J, with 7 bases between. CDR3 sequence: CAWSVRGYNEQFF. Here the CDR3 DNA reads TGTGCCTGGAGTGTACGAGGATACAATGAGCAGTTCTTC.

At least ten counts were recorded for this clonotype. The V call is TRBV6-5, the J call TRBJ2-6, with TRBD2 as a possible D gene (6 bases). CDR1 is MNHEY, CDR2 SVGAGI, per germline. The CDR3 spans 14 residues. V lost 2 bases, J lost 4 bases, and 6 bases lay in between. CDR3 sequence reads: CASSYAGGANVLTF. Written as DNA, the CDR3 is TGTGCCAGCAGTTACGCGGGGGGGGCCAACGTCCTGACTTTC.